The clone carrying this T cell receptor (beta chain) was counted between two and nine times. This sample is drawn from a study of OX40 agonist ivuxolimab in advanced cancers. Germline CDR1 reads MNHEY; CDR2 reads SMNVEV (reference sequence). The length of the CDR3 is 17 residues. V lost 6 bases and J 2 bases, leaving 21 bases between the germline ends. The data were produced by immunoSEQ multiplex PCR, yet TCRdb's version contains in-frame clones alone and is incomplete. The table shows about 66,000 clones, with roughly 87% occurring only once. V gene TRBV27 combines with J gene TRBJ2-3, with a possible D match to TRBD2 (5 bases). Sample: CD4+ or CD8+ T cells sorted from blood, taken in a trial of the OX40 agonist ivuxolimab. The origin of this receptor is an adult with an advanced solid tumor such as melanoma, head and neck, liver or kidney cancer. DNA of the CDR3: TGTGCCAGCAGGAGAGGCCTCGGGGAAAGACCCACAGATACGCAGTATTTT. Its protein product is CASRRGLGERPTDTQYF.